This is a list of T cell receptor beta chains from one sample in a study of shared clonotypes between healthy human individuals. Produced via immunoSEQ multiplex PCR; TCRdb's table is partial and in-frame only. Of some 2,000,000 clones in the sample, around 95% were seen once. Sequenced sample: naive CD4+ T cells sorted from blood. The receptors shown here come from a man between 18 and 29 years old in good health. Both conserved end residues are part of each CDR3. Each record gives: D gene, clone size, V gene, J gene, CDR3 protein, CDR3 DNA. D genes are given only for firm matches. Rows give clone size only sometimes, using once, few, many, or a class for an expanded clone.

d_gene: NA; abundance: few; v_gene: TRBV30; j_gene: TRBJ1-3; CDR3aa: CAWNSLSGNTIYF; CDR3nt: TGTGCCTGGAATAGCCTCTCTGGAAACACCATATATTTT
d_gene: NA; abundance: NA; v_gene: TRBV15; j_gene: TRBJ1-6; CDR3aa: CATSRRAGFASPLHF; CDR3nt: TGTGCCACCAGCAGACGAGCAGGGTTTGCTTCACCCCTCCACTTT
d_gene: NA; abundance: NA; v_gene: TRBV7-9; j_gene: TRBJ1-2; CDR3aa: CASSRISLGGYTF; CDR3nt: TGTGCCAGCAGCCGGATCTCCCTGGGGGGCTACACCTTC
d_gene: TRBD2; abundance: NA; v_gene: TRBV15; j_gene: TRBJ2-7; CDR3aa: CATSRDLGGSNEQYF; CDR3nt: TGTGCCACCAGCAGAGATCTGGGAGGGAGTAACGAGCAGTACTTC
d_gene: TRBD1; abundance: NA; v_gene: TRBV5-6; j_gene: TRBJ1-1; CDR3aa: CASSFPVGTGVNTEAFF; CDR3nt: TGTGCCAGCAGCTTCCCCGTCGGGACAGGGGTGAACACTGAAGCTTTCTTT
d_gene: NA; abundance: NA; v_gene: TRBV30; j_gene: TRBJ1-6; CDR3aa: CAWRPGNSPLHF; CDR3nt: TGTGCCTGGAGACCAGGGAATTCACCCCTCCACTTT
d_gene: TRBD1; abundance: NA; v_gene: TRBV7-9; j_gene: TRBJ1-2; CDR3aa: CASSLGRTGRDGYTF; CDR3nt: TGTGCCAGCAGCTTAGGCCGGACAGGGAGGGATGGCTACACCTTC
d_gene: NA; abundance: NA; v_gene: TRBV9; j_gene: TRBJ2-4; CDR3aa: CASSVEFGDIQYF; CDR3nt: TGTGCCAGCAGCGTAGAATTTGGAGACATTCAGTACTTC
d_gene: NA; abundance: NA; v_gene: TRBV7-2; j_gene: TRBJ2-2; CDR3aa: CASSLFGQSNTGELFF; CDR3nt: TGTGCCAGCAGCTTATTTGGACAGTCGAACACCGGGGAGCTGTTTTTT
d_gene: TRBD2; abundance: NA; v_gene: TRBV5-1; j_gene: TRBJ2-2; CDR3aa: CASGTSNTGELFF; CDR3nt: TGCGCCAGCGGGACTAGTAACACCGGGGAGCTGTTTTTT
d_gene: NA; abundance: NA; v_gene: TRBV4-1; j_gene: TRBJ2-1; CDR3aa: CASSQAFPDNYNEQFF; CDR3nt: TGCGCCAGCAGCCAAGCCTTTCCGGACAACTACAATGAGCAGTTCTTC
d_gene: NA; abundance: NA; v_gene: TRBV4-1; j_gene: TRBJ2-7; CDR3aa: CASSQAGTASYEQYF; CDR3nt: TGCGCCAGCAGCCAAGCGGGAACTGCCTCCTACGAGCAGTACTTC
d_gene: NA; abundance: NA; v_gene: TRBV7-2; j_gene: TRBJ2-1; CDR3aa: CASSLVDGYNEQFF; CDR3nt: TGTGCCAGCAGCTTAGTAGATGGGTACAATGAGCAGTTCTTC
d_gene: TRBD2; abundance: NA; v_gene: TRBV11-2; j_gene: TRBJ2-7; CDR3aa: CASRSGLSAGAPYEQYF; CDR3nt: TGTGCCAGCAGGTCTGGTCTGAGTGCGGGAGCCCCCTACGAGCAGTACTTC
d_gene: NA; abundance: NA; v_gene: TRBV7-2; j_gene: TRBJ1-1; CDR3aa: CASSLSGLNTEAFF; CDR3nt: TGTGCCAGCAGCTTATCCGGGCTGAACACTGAAGCTTTCTTT
d_gene: NA; abundance: NA; v_gene: TRBV28; j_gene: TRBJ1-5; CDR3aa: CASSPGTDTSQHF; CDR3nt: TGTGCCAGCAGCCCCGGGACGGACACATCCCAGCATTTT
d_gene: NA; abundance: NA; v_gene: TRBV18; j_gene: TRBJ2-1; CDR3aa: CASSPPRDNEQFF; CDR3nt: TGTGCCAGCTCACCGCCGAGGGACAATGAGCAGTTCTTC
d_gene: NA; abundance: once; v_gene: TRBV6-5; j_gene: TRBJ2-7; CDR3aa: CASRTSLVSYEQYF; CDR3nt: TGTGCCAGCAGGACATCACTAGTTTCCTACGAGCAGTACTTC
d_gene: NA; abundance: NA; v_gene: TRBV6-5; j_gene: TRBJ1-1; CDR3aa: CASSYSWGRMNTEAFF; CDR3nt: TGTGCCAGCAGTTACTCATGGGGGCGCATGAACACTGAAGCTTTCTTT
d_gene: TRBD2; abundance: NA; v_gene: TRBV27; j_gene: TRBJ2-1; CDR3aa: CASSPQTSGKRSEQFF; CDR3nt: TGTGCCAGCAGTCCACAGACTAGCGGGAAGAGGAGTGAGCAGTTCTTC
d_gene: TRBD2; abundance: NA; v_gene: TRBV27; j_gene: TRBJ2-7; CDR3aa: CASRGLAVEARVYEQYF; CDR3nt: TGTGCCAGCAGAGGACTAGCGGTGGAAGCCCGCGTCTACGAGCAGTACTTC
d_gene: TRBD2; abundance: NA; v_gene: TRBV11-1; j_gene: TRBJ2-1; CDR3aa: CASSLEAGGSYNEQFF; CDR3nt: TGTGCCAGCAGCTTAGAAGCGGGGGGGAGTTACAATGAGCAGTTCTTC
d_gene: NA; abundance: NA; v_gene: TRBV27; j_gene: TRBJ2-3; CDR3aa: CASSFASSSTDTQYF; CDR3nt: TGTGCCAGCAGTTTCGCTAGCAGTAGCACAGATACGCAGTATTTT
d_gene: TRBD2; abundance: NA; v_gene: TRBV18; j_gene: TRBJ2-7; CDR3aa: CASSPKAGGYEQYF; CDR3nt: TGTGCCAGCTCACCGAAAGCGGGAGGGTACGAGCAGTACTTC
d_gene: TRBD1; abundance: NA; v_gene: TRBV7-3; j_gene: TRBJ1-6; CDR3aa: CASSSGQGRSPLHF; CDR3nt: TGTGCCAGCAGCTCGGGACAGGGGCGTTCACCCCTCCACTTT
d_gene: TRBD1; abundance: NA; v_gene: TRBV6-5; j_gene: TRBJ1-5; CDR3aa: CASSLGQGYQPQHF; CDR3nt: TGTGCCAGCAGCCTAGGACAGGGGTATCAGCCCCAGCATTTT